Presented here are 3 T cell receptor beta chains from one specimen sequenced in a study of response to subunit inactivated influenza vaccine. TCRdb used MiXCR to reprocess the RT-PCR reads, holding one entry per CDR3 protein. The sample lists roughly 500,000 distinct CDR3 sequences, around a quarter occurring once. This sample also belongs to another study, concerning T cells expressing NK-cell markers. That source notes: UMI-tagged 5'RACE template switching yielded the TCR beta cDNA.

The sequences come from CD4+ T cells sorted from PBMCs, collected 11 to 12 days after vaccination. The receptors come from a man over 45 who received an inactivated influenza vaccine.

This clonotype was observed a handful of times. CDR3 nucleotide sequence: TGTGCCAGCAGTGTGGGACAGTCGGAGGCTTTCTTT. Translated, it gives CASSVGQSEAFF. The V call is TRBV2, the J call TRBJ1-1; 7 bases map to TRBD1. The junction had 7 bases not matched to a gene; V was cut back by 4 bases and J by 11 bases. The germline V gene encodes CDR1 SNHLY and CDR2 FYNNEI. The CDR3 covers 12 residues.

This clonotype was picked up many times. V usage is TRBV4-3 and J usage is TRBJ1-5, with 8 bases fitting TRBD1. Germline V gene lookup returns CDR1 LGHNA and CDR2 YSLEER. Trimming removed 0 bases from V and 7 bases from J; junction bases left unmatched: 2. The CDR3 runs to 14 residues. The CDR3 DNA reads TGCGCCAGCAGCCAAGAATCAGGGGGCCAGCCCCAGCATTTT. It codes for CASSQESGGQPQHF.

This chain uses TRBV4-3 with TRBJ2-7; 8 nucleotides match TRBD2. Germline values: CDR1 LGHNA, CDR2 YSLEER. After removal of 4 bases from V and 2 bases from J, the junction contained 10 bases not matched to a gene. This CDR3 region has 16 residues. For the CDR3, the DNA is TGCGCCAGCAGCCTCAATAGGGGGACTAGAGCCTACGAGCAGTACTTC. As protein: CASSLNRGTRAYEQYF.